This T cell receptor beta chain was captured in a study of T cells expressing NK-cell markers. The CDR3 sequence is 14 residues long. Researchers built TCR beta cDNA using 5'RACE template switching with UMIs. TCRdb reprocessed the 5' RACE reads, with one entry per CDR3 protein and no DNA. The listing records about 390,000 distinct CDR3 sequences. Sequencing was done on a sample of blood T cells: a sorted CD56 or NKG2C T cell subset, CD4+ or CD8+ T cells, or bulk PBMC T cells (not recorded which). This chain connects TRBV12-3 or TRBV12-4 to TRBJ1-3; TCRdb designates TRBD1, a call that cannot be tested without DNA. The origin of this receptor is a woman aged 50 to 60 in good health. The chain's CDR3 is CASSLGQGLNTIYF.